This entry lists 25 T cell receptor beta chains sequenced from one sample in a study of shared clonotypes between healthy human individuals. Generated by immunoSEQ multiplex PCR, the TCRdb table keeps only in-frame clones and is missing some. Seen here are around 2,100,000 clones, about 94% observed once, and the top ten hold 1.2%. CD45RO-negative, CCR7-positively selected cells formed the naive CD8 fraction, excluding terminally differentiated effector memory CD45RA+ cells. The specimen was naive CD8+ T cells sorted from blood. These receptors all stem from a man in his late teens or twenties in good health.

V gene TRBV2 combines with J gene TRBJ2-7; D unclear. The V gene lost 6 bases and the J gene lost 3 bases, with 15 bases spanning the gap. Germline CDR1 and CDR2: SNHLY and FYNNEI. This CDR3 comprises 14 residues. In DNA, the CDR3 is TGTGCCAGCAGATGGGCAGTTCCCTTCTACGAGCAGTACTTC. Encoded protein: CASRWAVPFYEQYF.

This chain links TRBV4-3 with TRBJ2-6; possibly TRBD1 for D (6 bases). Germline V CDR1 and CDR2: LGHNA, YSLEER. The CDR3 is 18 amino acids. Trimming removed 0 bases at V and 0 bases at J, with 12 bases between. CDR3: CASSQEPGASSGANVLTF. CDR3 coding DNA: TGCGCCAGCAGCCAAGAACCAGGGGCTAGCTCTGGGGCCAACGTCCTGACTTTC.

The chain is built from TRBV4-3 and TRBJ2-2; unclear D gene. This CDR3 has 17 amino acids. Trimming stripped 0 bases from V and 5 bases from J, with 16 bases between. Germline V gene lookup returns CDR1 LGHNA and CDR2 YSLEER. Written as DNA, the CDR3 is TGCGCCAGCAGCCAAGACCCACTATACACCGGGACCGGGGAGCTGTTTTTT. As protein: CASSQDPLYTGTGELFF.

V and J are TRBV18 and TRBJ2-7, with 11 bases fitting TRBD2. Germline CDR1 reads KGHSH; CDR2 reads LQKENI. V lost 3 bases and J lost 2; bases outside the gene matches: 12. CDR3 length: 18 residues. The CDR3 here is CASSPGGATSGAAYEQYF. Written as DNA, the CDR3 is TGTGCCAGCTCACCGGGGGGAGCGACTAGCGGGGCGGCCTACGAGCAGTACTTC.

The genes are TRBV6-1 and TRBJ2-5; 9 nucleotides agree with TRBD2. The CDR3 consists of 14 residues. Germline V lookup: CDR1 MNHNS, CDR2 SASEGT. V gave up 8 bases and J gave up 3 bases; unmatched junction bases: 7. This CDR3 reads CASGAWTSEETQYF. The DNA of the CDR3 is TGTGCCAGCGGGGCATGGACTAGCGAAGAGACCCAGTACTTC.

The chain combines TRBV5-4 with TRBJ2-1, with D possibly matching TRBD1 (6 bases). This CDR3 is 12 amino acids long. Looked up from germline, CDR1 is SGHNT and CDR2 is YYREEE (reference sequence). The V end was cut by 4 bases, the J end by 6 bases, with 8 bases between. The CDR3 loop reads CASSEDSNEQFF. CDR3 DNA sequence: TGTGCCAGCAGCGAGGACAGCAATGAGCAGTTCTTC.

The chain links TRBV27 to TRBJ1-2; D gene unclear. The germline V gene has CDR1 MNHEY and CDR2 SMNVEV (reference sequence). This CDR3 comprises 16 residues. Trimming cost V 0 bases and J 1 base, with 12 bases left between them. As DNA, the CDR3 is TGTGCCAGCAGTTTATCGAACGGGGAACTTAACTATGGCTACACCTTC. Residues: CASSLSNGELNYGYTF.

The J gene is TRBJ2-4, the V gene TRBV5-4; weak D call: TRBD2 (5 bases). The V end was cut by 3 bases, the J end by 5 bases, with 9 bases between. The length of the CDR3 is 13 residues. CDR1 is SGHNT and CDR2 is YYREEE in the germline V gene (reference sequence). CDR3 region: CASSWRTENIQYF. The CDR3 DNA reads as TGTGCCAGCAGCTGGCGGACTGAAAACATTCAGTACTTC. Supplemented by reference TRBV5-4 and TRBJ2-4, the full variable domain reads ETGVTQSPTHLIKTRGQQVTLRCSSQSGHNTVSWYQQALGQGPQFIFQYYREEENGRGNFPPRFSGLQFPNYSSELNVNALELDDSALYLCASSWRTENIQYFGAGTRLSVL.

V is TRBV27 and J is TRBJ2-3; D uncertain. Looked up from germline, CDR1 is MNHEY and CDR2 is SMNVEV (reference sequence). V lost 6 bases and J lost 5, with 12 bases in between. CDR3 length: 13 residues. CDR3 DNA sequence: TGTGCCAGCAGCGCCCTGACAATAGATACGCAGTATTTT. Translation gives CASSALTIDTQYF.

The gene calls are TRBV29-1 and TRBJ2-2, with TRBD1 matching 10 bases. CDR1 is SQVTM and CDR2 is ANQGSEA in the germline V gene. This CDR3 contains 17 residues. V lost 3 bases and J lost 7; bases outside the gene matches: 14. CDR3 sequence reads: CSVETPYGTGVGGELFF. The CDR3 coding sequence is TGCAGCGTTGAGACACCTTACGGGACAGGGGTTGGCGGGGAGCTGTTTTTT.

The CDR3 DNA sequence: TGTGCCAGCCGCACTGGGGGGGGGACTGAAGCTTTCTTT. Translating it yields CASRTGGGTEAFF. The chain carries TRBV6-5 and TRBJ1-1; D possibly corresponds to TRBD1 (5 bases). Trimming left V 8 bases short and J 5 bases short, with 15 bases between. Germline V CDR1 and CDR2: MNHEY, SVGAGI. The CDR3 runs to 13 residues.

V and J are TRBV7-6 and TRBJ1-2, with a possible D match to TRBD1 (5 bases). Looked up from germline, CDR1 is SGHVS and CDR2 is FNYEAQ. Trimming removed 5 bases at V and 6 bases at J, with 34 bases between. The CDR3 totals 20 residues. CDR3: CASSHYAPEEAGTYGDGYTF. The CDR3 bases are TGTGCCAGCAGCCATTATGCCCCCGAAGAGGCCGGGACGTACGGGGATGGCTACACCTTC.

The chain combines TRBV16 with TRBJ2-7; the D gene is possibly TRBD2 (6 bases). Trimming pared 4 bases from V and 3 bases from J, leaving 13 bases between. Germline CDR1 is KGHSY and CDR2 is FQNENV. This CDR3 is 14 amino acids long. The CDR3 loop reads CASSPEGGDYEQYF. Written as DNA, the CDR3 is TGTGCCAGCAGCCCCGAGGGAGGCGACTACGAGCAGTACTTC.

This chain joins TRBV10-1 and TRBJ1-6, with TRBD1 as a possible D gene (5 bases). Germline V gene data show CDR1 as WNHNN and CDR2 as SYGVQD (reference sequence). With 0 bases removed from V and 4 bases from J, the gap between germline ends came to 7 bases. This CDR3 comprises 15 residues. The CDR3 loop reads CASSESTEYNSPLHF. DNA for the CDR3: TGCGCCAGCAGTGAGTCGACAGAGTATAATTCACCCCTCCACTTT.

CDR3 sequence: CASSISPGSSYEQYF. The CDR3 coding sequence is TGTGCCAGTAGTATCAGCCCTGGGTCCTCCTACGAGCAGTACTTC. The V and J genes are TRBV19 and TRBJ2-7; no reliable D call. V dropped 3 bases and J dropped 0 bases, with 12 bases sitting between them. The CDR3 has 15 residues. Per germline, CDR1 LNHDA and CDR2 SQIVND (reference sequence).

The J gene is TRBJ2-7, the V gene TRBV7-3; either TRBD1 or TRBD2 may supply D (6 bases each). The germline gives CDR1 SGHTA, CDR2 FQGTGA. The CDR3 consists of 13 residues. Trimming cost V 2 bases and J 5 bases, with 10 bases left between them. CDR3 DNA sequence: TGTGCCAGCAGCTTACTGGGGGGCGACGAGCAGTACTTC. Translation: CASSLLGGDEQYF.

CDR3 sequence (DNA): TGCGCCAGCAGCCAGGCGGGGGAGGGCTACACCTTC. It specifies CASSQAGEGYTF. The rearrangement uses TRBV4-1 and TRBJ1-2, with TRBD1 as a possible D gene (5 bases). CDR1 and CDR2 from the germline V gene are MGHRA and YSYEKL. V was pared by 3 bases and J by 8 bases, with 10 bases between. CDR3 length: 12 residues.

The CDR3 nucleotides are TGTGCCAGCAGAGCTGCCTCCTATGGCTACACCTTC. Translating gives CASRAASYGYTF. The gene calls are TRBV6-5 and TRBJ1-2; no firm D call. Trimming took 6 bases from V and 4 from J, leaving 9 bases between them. CDR1 MNHEY and CDR2 SVGAGI come from the germline V gene. The CDR3 sequence is 12 residues long.

The chain couples TRBV27 to TRBJ2-3; 10 nucleotides agree with TRBD1. Germline loops: CDR1 MNHEY, CDR2 SMNVEV (reference sequence). This CDR3 has 15 amino acids. V lost 6 bases and J lost 2; bases outside the gene matches: 5. CDR3 loop: CASRVGQGLTDTQYF. CDR3 sequence (DNA): TGTGCCAGCAGGGTGGGACAGGGGCTCACAGATACGCAGTATTTT.

This clone was counted a few times. The rearrangement links TRBV7-6 to TRBJ1-1; TRBD1 agrees at 7 bases. The CDR3 loop spans 13 amino acids. Trimming cost V 5 bases and J 5 bases; bases outside gene matches: 5. Germline V gives CDR1 SGHVS, CDR2 FNYEAQ. The CDR3 DNA reads TGTGCCAGCAGCCCTAGACAGGGAACTGAAGCTTTCTTT. Translation gives CASSPRQGTEAFF.

As regards this clone: Germline is not matched at one junction end, which may reflect a read error. The chain employs TRBV27 and TRBJ1-1, with 8 bases that match TRBD1. This CDR3 region has 14 residues. Germline CDR1 is MNHEY and CDR2 is SMNVEV (reference sequence). The CDR3 loop reads CATSDRANTEAFSF. In DNA, the CDR3 is TGTGCCACTTCGGACAGGGCGAACACTGAAGCTTTTTCCTTT.

This chain links TRBV6-5 with TRBJ2-2; 11 nucleotides align to TRBD2. J was trimmed by 3 bases and V by 7 bases; bases with no gene match: 1. Germline lookup yields CDR1 MNHEY and CDR2 SVGAGI. The CDR3 totals 14 residues. CDR3 bases: TGTGCCAGCATAGCGGGGGGGTACACCGGGGAGCTGTTTTTT. This translates into CASIAGGYTGELFF.

The chain is built from TRBV7-9 and TRBJ1-2, with a tentative D call TRBD1 (6 bases). This CDR3 is built from 15 residues. The germline V gene encodes CDR1 SEHNR and CDR2 FQNEAQ (reference sequence). Trimming removed 5 bases at V and 4 bases at J, with 17 bases between. The CDR3 DNA reads TGTGCCAGCAGCCTGACAGGAAATCCTTCCTATGGCTACACCTTC. Translating it yields CASSLTGNPSYGYTF.

The chain links TRBV7-9 to TRBJ2-1; possibly TRBD1 or TRBD2 for D (5 bases each). The ends were cut back, 6 bases at V and 7 bases at J, with 13 bases in the middle. The CDR3 extends over 13 amino acids. Germline lookup yields CDR1 SEHNR and CDR2 FQNEAQ (reference sequence). The CDR3 sequence is CASSPPWGNEQFF. The CDR3 region has the DNA TGTGCCAGCAGTCCCCCTTGGGGGAATGAGCAGTTCTTC.

The genes are TRBV19 and TRBJ2-5, with 8 bases matching TRBD1. The CDR3 is 15 residues long. Unmatched junction bases numbered 9, after V lost 6 bases and J lost 3 bases. The germline V gene has CDR1 LNHDA and CDR2 SQIVND (reference sequence). The CDR3 DNA sequence: TGTGCCAGTAGCCAGACAGGGGATAGGGAAGAGACCCAGTACTTC. Residues: CASSQTGDREETQYF.